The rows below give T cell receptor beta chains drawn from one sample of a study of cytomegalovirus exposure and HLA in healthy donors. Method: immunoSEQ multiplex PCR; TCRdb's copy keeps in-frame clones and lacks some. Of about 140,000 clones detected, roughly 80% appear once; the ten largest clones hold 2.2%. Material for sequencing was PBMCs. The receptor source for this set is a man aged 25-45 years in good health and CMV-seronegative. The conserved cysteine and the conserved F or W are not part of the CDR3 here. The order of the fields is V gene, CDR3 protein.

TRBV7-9 ASSPGQGVNNYGYT
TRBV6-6 ASSQTSGRAGETQY
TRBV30 AWIGTSGSSYNEQF
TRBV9 ASSSRRLAGTVSGANVLT
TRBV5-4 ASSFEGAIPTGELF
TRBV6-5 ASSYSRRDTGELF
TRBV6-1 ASKRQGASGYT
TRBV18 ASSPDRSYGYT
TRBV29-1 SVIQILTDTQY
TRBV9 ASSVGGGLNREQY
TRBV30 AWSDGNLGAEQY
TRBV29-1 SVEAGTSGYEQY
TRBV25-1 ASSPGSGERFGDEQF
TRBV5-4 ASSLGLAGAYNEQF
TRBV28 ASSSDEKLF
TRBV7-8 ASSLGPVEQY
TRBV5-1 ASSPLGVAKNIQY
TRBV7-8 ASSLRGLGETQY
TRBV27 ASSFHRGSYGYT
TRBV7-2 ASSLGQGSYNEQF
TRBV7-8 ASSLREDSPLH
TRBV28 AGSFRSPQH
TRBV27 ASLSRQSGYT
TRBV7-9 ATRAGGRETQY
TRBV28 ASSLSVAGAIYEQY
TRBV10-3 AISPGQGVTTYEQY